The clone carrying this T cell receptor beta chain came up many times. What it binds is unknown. Molecular barcoding with unique molecular identifiers was used for the TCRbeta library. TCRdb fed the PCR reads into MiXCR, producing one record per CDR3 protein. The data hold 280,000 or so distinct CDR3 sequences, with around a tenth observed a single time. CDR1 and CDR2 (germline): WSHSY, SAAADI. The V and J ends lost 5 bases and 4 bases, in that order; junction bases with no gene match: 3. The CDR3 totals 15 residues. This sample was included in a study of T-cell reconstitution after alpha-beta-depleted transplantation in children. Study results and caveats: By about two months after transplant, alpha-beta T cells reportedly arose from several hundred graft clones that had expanded. Day-60 TCRbeta diversity that was high in some patients was derived from surviving recipient T cells and thymic progenitors.

Sequenced here: peripheral blood, sampled 180 days after TCRalphabeta/CD19-depleted stem cell transplant. The receptor was isolated from a male patient aged 2 to 9 who had a stem cell transplant for chronic granulomatous disease, so the T cells may come from the graft donor. This sequence joins TRBV10-2 and TRBJ2-1, with 12 bases matching TRBD1. CDR3 sequence reads: CASSKGQGAYNEQFF. The CDR3 nucleotides are TGCGCCAGCAGTAAGGGACAGGGGGCGTACAATGAGCAGTTCTTC.